The rows below give T cell receptor beta chains drawn from one sample of a study of blood T cell repertoires in COVID-19. The table came from immunoSEQ multiplex PCR; TCRdb's copy has only in-frame clones and leaves some out. The data contain 20,000 to 30,000 clones, 90% of them singletons. The specimen was peripheral blood. The receptors stem from a man aged 65 to 79 with acute or convalescent COVID-19. Each CDR3 is given with its conserved first and last residue. D genes are given only for firm matches. A clone size is listed for some rows: how often the clone was seen (once, few, many), or a class if it is expanded.

TRBJ1-4	NA	NA	TRBV6-1	TGTGCCAGCAGTGGCCCGCCTAACCTGTGGACTAATGAAAAACTGTTTTTT	CASSGPPNLWTNEKLFF
TRBJ2-2	few	NA	TRBV18	TGTGCCAGCTCATCAACACAGAACACCGGGGAGCTGTTTTTT	CASSSTQNTGELFF
TRBJ1-3	few	NA	TRBV9	TGTGCCAGCAGCGGAGGCCTTAACGCTGGAAACACCATATATTTT	CASSGGLNAGNTIYF
TRBJ2-4	NA	TRBD2	TRBV28	TGTGCCAGCAGTTTAATTGCTAGCGGGGGGGAAAAAAACATTCAGTACTTC	CASSLIASGGEKNIQYF
TRBJ2-1	NA	TRBD2	TRBV5-1	TGCGCCAGCAGCTTGGCTAGCGGGAGGAATGAGCAGTTCTTC	CASSLASGRNEQFF
TRBJ2-1	once	NA	TRBV5-1	TGCGCCAGCAGCTTGTGGGGCGGAAGCTCCTACAATGAGCAGTTCTTC	CASSLWGGSSYNEQFF
TRBJ2-5	NA	TRBD2	TRBV5-1	TGCGCCAGCAGCTTGGCGGGAGGGCCTGGAGGGGAGACCCAGTACTTC	CASSLAGGPGGETQYF
TRBJ2-7	NA	NA	TRBV28	TGTGCCAGCAGTTTAATTAGCTACGAGCAGTACTTC	CASSLISYEQYF
TRBJ1-2	NA	TRBD1	TRBV5-6	TGTGCCAGCAGCCCAGGACAGGTTAACTATGGCTACACCTTC	CASSPGQVNYGYTF
TRBJ2-7	NA	TRBD1	TRBV7-6	TGTGCCAGCAGCTTAGGCCTACAGGGGTCCCACGAGCAGTACTTC	CASSLGLQGSHEQYF
TRBJ2-1	few	NA	TRBV9	TGTGCCAGCACTGGGGGGGGACAGGCTTACAATGAGCAGTTCTTC	CASTGGGQAYNEQFF
TRBJ2-6	NA	TRBD1	TRBV7-3	TGTGCCAGCAGCTTACCACCGGGACAGGGCTCTGGGGCCAACGTCCTGACTTTC	CASSLPPGQGSGANVLTF
TRBJ2-2	NA	NA	TRBV6-2/TRBV6-3	TGTGCCAGCAGTTACGGTCTAGCCGCGAACACCGGGGAGCTGTTTTTT	CASSYGLAANTGELFF
TRBJ2-2	NA	NA	TRBV5-1	TGCGCCAGCAGCTTGGATCCCGTGAACACCGGGGAGCTGTTTTTT	CASSLDPVNTGELFF
TRBJ2-7	NA	TRBD2	TRBV25-1	TGTGCCAGCAGGGGACTAGCGGGGACCTACGAGCAGTACTTC	CASRGLAGTYEQYF
TRBJ2-5	NA	NA	TRBV27	TGTGCCAGCAGTTTATCGTCGCGCACTCTCCAAGAGACCCAGTACTTC	CASSLSSRTLQETQYF
TRBJ2-7	once	TRBD1	TRBV10-3	TGTGCCATCAGTGGGGACAGGGCGAGGGAGCAGTACTTC	CAISGDRAREQYF
TRBJ1-1	NA	NA	TRBV14	TGTGCCAGCAGCACACAGGGGAACACTGAAGCTTTCTTT	CASSTQGNTEAFF
TRBJ1-1	NA	TRBD1	TRBV5-1	TGCGCCAGCACCCCATCGGACAGGCCGAACACTGAAGCTTTCTTT	CASTPSDRPNTEAFF
TRBJ2-1	NA	TRBD1	TRBV12-5	TGTGCTAGTGGTACCTCACAGGGGCGTGAGTTCTTC	CASGTSQGREFF
TRBJ2-1	NA	TRBD2	TRBV3-1/TRBV3-2	TGTGCCAGCAGCCAAGTCTGGGCTAGCGGGATCAATGAGCAGTTCTTC	CASSQVWASGINEQFF
TRBJ2-1	NA	NA	TRBV5-4	TGTGCCAGCAGCTTGGGCCTAGGCCCCGGGGATGAGCAGTTCTTC	CASSLGLGPGDEQFF
TRBJ1-2	once	TRBD1	TRBV4-2	TGTGCCAGCAGCCAAGAGCGGACAGGTTCTTCTGGCTACACCTTC	CASSQERTGSSGYTF
TRBJ2-5	NA	TRBD1	TRBV18	TGTGCCAGCTCCCCCGGGACAGTCCAAGAGACCCAGTACTTC	CASSPGTVQETQYF
TRBJ2-5	NA	NA	TRBV6-1	TGTGCCAGCAGTGAACCGGGGGTACAAGAGACCCAGTACTTC	CASSEPGVQETQYF
TRBJ1-2	few	NA	TRBV5-5	TGTGCCAGCAGACCGGGGGGACTACGAGACGTTTATGGCTACACCTTC	CASRPGGLRDVYGYTF
TRBJ2-5	NA	NA	TRBV7-9	TGTGCCAGCAGCTTAGGGTCTGGGGGGGCCTTCAATTCCCAAGAGACCCAGTACTTC	CASSLGSGGAFNSQETQYF
TRBJ1-4	once	NA	TRBV29-1	TGCAGCGTTGAAAAGGGGGGGGGAACTAATGAAAAACTGTTTTTT	CSVEKGGGTNEKLFF
TRBJ2-3	NA	NA	TRBV7-2	TGTGCCAGCAGCTTAGGGCTCACAGATACGCAGTATTTT	CASSLGLTDTQYF
TRBJ2-1	NA	TRBD2	TRBV6-4	TGTGCCACCTCCTTCTTGGGCGGGAGGTCCTATGAGCAGTTCTTC	CATSFLGGRSYEQFF
TRBJ1-1	NA	NA	TRBV2	TGTGCCGGGGGGGGTATGGGCACTGAAGCTTTCTTT	CAGGGMGTEAFF
TRBJ2-7	once	TRBD2	TRBV7-2	TGTGCCAGCAGCGCGGGACTAGCGACGAGTAACGGGCAGTACTTC	CASSAGLATSNGQYF
TRBJ2-3	NA	NA	TRBV29-1	TGCAGCGGCGGAGGGATAAGTATCACAGATACGCAGTATTTT	CSGGGISITDTQYF
TRBJ2-1	NA	TRBD1	TRBV2	TGTGCCAGCAGTGATTGGGACAGGGGGGACAATGAGCAGTTCTTC	CASSDWDRGDNEQFF
TRBJ1-1	NA	NA	TRBV3-1/TRBV3-2	TGTGCCAGCAGCCAAGAACAGCCTAACGCTGAAGCTTTCTTT	CASSQEQPNAEAFF
TRBJ1-1	few	TRBD1	TRBV4-2	TGTGCCAGCAGCCAACAGGGACAGTCGAACACTGAAGCTTTCTTT	CASSQQGQSNTEAFF
TRBJ1-5	NA	TRBD1	TRBV6-2/TRBV6-3	TGTGCCAGCAGTTACCTGACAGGGGGAAGTCAGCCCCAGCATTTT	CASSYLTGGSQPQHF
TRBJ2-1	NA	NA	TRBV5-4	TGTGCCAGCAGCAGAACAGGGAGCTCCTACAATGAGCAGTTCTTC	CASSRTGSSYNEQFF